The 27 T cell receptor beta chains below all came from one sample that was sequenced in a study of follicular helper T cells after annual influenza vaccination. Time point of the sample: 2014-2015 season, 7 days after vaccination. Profiling relied on immunoSEQ multiplex PCR, and the TCRdb table lists in-frame clones only, not all of them. The sample carries about 15,000 clones, about 81% recorded once. Sample: CXCR5+ CD38- circulating T follicular helper cells from blood, taken 7 days after influenza vaccination. The subset here: circulating Tfh, non-naive CD4+CXCR5+PD-1+ (ICOS+CD38+ or ICOS-CD38-). These receptor sequences come from an adult who received the influenza vaccine.

This clone was observed a single time. The chain employs TRBV11-2 and TRBJ2-1, with 7 bases matching TRBD2. The V and J ends lost 1 base and 2 bases, in that order; junction bases with no gene match: 2. The CDR3 runs 15 residues. CDR1 is SGHAT, CDR2 FQNNGV, per germline. The CDR3 coding sequence is TGTGCCAGCAGCTTAGGAGGGAGGGCCTACAATGAGCAGTTCTTC. It translates to CASSLGGRAYNEQFF.

The gene calls are TRBV1 and TRBJ1-4; the table's D gene call, TRBD1, was not cross checked with the DNA. TRBV1 corresponds to a pseudogene. This CDR3 contains 13 residues. CDR3 DNA sequence: TGCACCAGCAGCCCCGGGACAGACGAAAAACTGTTTTTT. This sequence encodes CTSSPGTDEKLFF.

V is TRBV10-3 and J is TRBJ1-2; 11 bases agree with TRBD1. The CDR3 sequence is 18 residues long. CDR1 is ENHRY and CDR2 is SYGVKD in the germline V gene. V shed 0 bases, J shed 2 bases, and the junction held 8 bases outside the gene matches. In nucleotides, the CDR3 is TGTGCCATCAGTGAGTCGACTCGGGGGACAGGGGGGAACTATGGCTACACCTTC. Translating gives CAISESTRGTGGNYGYTF.

The V and J genes are TRBV12-5 and TRBJ1-1; D is undetermined. CDR1 and CDR2 (germline): LGHNT, FRNRAP. The CDR3 is 14 amino acids. The V end was cut by 2 bases, the J end by 0 bases, with 7 bases between. CDR3 sequence: CASGLWPMNTEAFF. CDR3 DNA: TGTGCTAGTGGTTTGTGGCCAATGAACACTGAAGCTTTCTTT.

This chain connects TRBV7-9 to TRBJ1-2, with D tentatively TRBD1 (5 bases). Germline V lookup: CDR1 SEHNR, CDR2 FQNEAQ (reference sequence). Between the trimmed V and J ends, which lost 4 bases and 5 bases, there was a span of 14 bases. This CDR3 contains 14 residues. The CDR3 protein is CASSSGLDLYGYTF. CDR3 nucleotide sequence: TGTGCCAGCAGCTCGGGACTTGATCTATATGGCTACACCTTC.

The rearrangement uses TRBV18 and TRBJ1-2; unclear D gene. The V gene's germline CDR1 is KGHSH and CDR2 LQKENI. This CDR3 spans 15 amino acids. Trimming cost V 3 bases and J 2 bases, with 13 bases left between them. The chain's CDR3 is CASSPAFSPNYGYTF. CDR3 bases: TGTGCCAGCTCACCCGCCTTTAGCCCAAACTATGGCTACACCTTC.

DNA for the CDR3: TGTGCCAGCAGCTTAGGGTGGGGACAGGGGGACCATCAGCCCCAGCATTTT. Its translation: CASSLGWGQGDHQPQHF. J is TRBJ1-5 and V is TRBV11-2; 11 bases are shared with TRBD1. The CDR3 sequence is 17 residues long. J lost 5 bases, V lost 1 base, and 7 bases had no gene match. The germline CDR1 and CDR2 sequences are SGHAT and FQNNGV.

The table lists this clone with a count of one. The chain joins TRBV5-1 to TRBJ2-3, with a weak D call TRBD1 (5 bases). V lost 0 bases and J lost 0, with 5 bases in between. The V gene's germline CDR1 is SGHRS and CDR2 YFSETQ. This CDR3 is 14 amino acids long. This chain's CDR3 is CASSLGQSTDTQYF. In DNA form, the CDR3 reads TGCGCCAGCAGCTTGGGACAGAGCACAGATACGCAGTATTTT. Full variable domain (outside the CDR3, taken from reference TRBV5-1 and TRBJ2-3): KAGVTQTPRYLIKTRGQQVTLSCSPISGHRSVSWYQQTPGQGLQFLFEYFSETQRNKGNFPGRFSGRQFSNSRSEMNVSTLELGDSALYLCASSLGQSTDTQYFGPGTRLTVL.

This clone showed up just a few times. The J gene is TRBJ2-7, the V gene TRBV10-3; TRBD1 might be the D (6 bases). The CDR3 length is 14 residues. CDR1 ENHRY and CDR2 SYGVKD come from the germline V gene. V was shortened by 6 bases and J by 3 bases, with 15 bases between the two germline ends. CDR3 DNA: TGTGCCATCAGACCGGGACAACAGGACTACGAGCAGTACTTC. Its protein is CAIRPGQQDYEQYF.

This chain connects TRBV28 to TRBJ1-2, with TRBD1 matching 8 bases. The junction had 13 bases not matched to a gene; V was cut back by 2 bases and J by 8 bases. This CDR3 is 16 amino acids long. Germline CDR1 is MDHEN and CDR2 is SYDVKM. This CDR3 is CASSLGTGRALSGYTF. CDR3 DNA: TGTGCCAGCAGTTTAGGGACAGGTCGGGCACTATCCGGCTACACCTTC.

This chain links TRBV5-1 with TRBJ2-5; D might be TRBD2 (7 bases). This CDR3 comprises 15 residues. V was pared by 3 bases and J by 7 bases, with 19 bases between. Germline loops: CDR1 SGHRS, CDR2 YFSETQ. This CDR3 is CASSYSLGAGATQYF. Written as DNA, the CDR3 is TGCGCCAGCAGCTACTCGTTGGGGGCGGGGGCGACCCAGTACTTC.

The CDR3 DNA sequence: TGCGCCAGCAGCTTGGATGGACAGGGGGCAACCGGGGAGCTGTTTTTT. The encoded protein is CASSLDGQGATGELFF. The rearrangement links TRBV5-1 to TRBJ2-2; 11 bases are shared with TRBD1. The germline V gene has CDR1 SGHRS and CDR2 YFSETQ. The CDR3 sequence is 16 residues long. V was clipped by 0 bases and J by 5 bases; unmatched bases: 3.

The genes are TRBV10-3 and TRBJ1-2; no clear D gene. V was pared by 4 bases and J by 3 bases, with 9 bases between. The CDR3 consists of 13 residues. Germline CDR1 and CDR2: ENHRY and SYGVKD. The CDR3 loop reads CAISGRTDYGYTF. CDR3 nucleotide sequence: TGTGCCATCAGTGGGCGAACAGACTATGGCTACACCTTC.

The chain has TRBV7-2 and TRBJ1-5, with D maybe TRBD1 (6 bases). This CDR3 spans 15 amino acids. With 5 bases removed from V and 6 bases from J, the gap between germline ends came to 17 bases. Germline CDR1 SGHTA, CDR2 FQGNSA. In DNA, the CDR3 is TGTGCCAGCAGCCTAGGACAGCCTGGGCTTCAGCCCCAGCATTTT. Its translation: CASSLGQPGLQPQHF.

The genes are TRBV5-6 and TRBJ1-1, with D possibly matching TRBD1 (6 bases). This CDR3 spans 15 amino acids. The germline CDR1 and CDR2 sequences are SGHDT and YYEEEE. Deletions cut 0 bases from V and 6 bases from J, with 15 bases between. The CDR3 nucleotides are TGTGCCAGCAGCTTGGGCGGGAGGGGGGTATCTGAAGCTTTCTTT. Translated: CASSLGGRGVSEAFF.

This chain uses TRBV6-5 with TRBJ2-3; tentatively, D is TRBD1 (6 bases). Germline values: CDR1 MNHEY, CDR2 SVGAGI. The CDR3 is made up of 13 amino acids. Trimming stripped 5 bases from V and 3 bases from J, with 9 bases between. In nucleotides, the CDR3 is TGTGCCAGCAGTAAAACAGGGACAGATACGCAGTATTTT. This translates into CASSKTGTDTQYF.

The rearrangement links TRBV6-5 to TRBJ2-2; D might be TRBD1 (5 bases). Trimming stripped 2 bases from V and 1 base from J, with 8 bases between. The CDR3 is 15 residues long. CDR1 and CDR2 from the germline V gene are MNHEY and SVGAGI. This CDR3 is CASSYRGRNTGELFF. The CDR3 nucleotides are TGTGCCAGCAGTTACAGGGGCCGGAACACCGGGGAGCTGTTTTTT.

This sequence joins TRBV5-5 and TRBJ2-7; TRBD2 aligns across 10 bases. Trimming at V came to 1 base and at J to 0 bases, leaving 1 base not matched to a gene. Germline V gene sequence: CDR1 SGHKS, CDR2 YYEKEE (reference sequence). The CDR3 totals 15 residues. CDR3 DNA sequence: TGTGCCAGCAGCTTGACTAGCGGGAACTCCTACGAGCAGTACTTC. This gives the protein CASSLTSGNSYEQYF.

This clone has more than one count but fewer than ten. The chain is built from TRBV19 and TRBJ2-2, with TRBD1 matching over 9 bases. Germline CDR1 and CDR2: LNHDA and SQIVND (reference sequence). The V and J ends lost 9 bases and 4 bases, in that order; junction bases with no gene match: 9. This CDR3 is built from 15 residues. The CDR3 region is CASRSGTGSTGELFF. In nucleotides, the CDR3 is TGTGCCAGCAGGTCCGGGACAGGGAGCACCGGGGAGCTGTTTTTT.

The chain joins TRBV2 to TRBJ2-5; 7 positions agree with TRBD2. With 9 bases clipped from V and 7 bases from J, the junction kept 2 bases outside the gene matches. CDR3 size: 10 residues. Germline V CDR1 and CDR2: SNHLY, FYNNEI. CDR3 sequence: CASGGGTQYF. CDR3 DNA sequence: TGTGCCAGTGGGGGGGGGACCCAGTACTTC.

The chain combines TRBV7-9 with TRBJ2-7; 7 positions match TRBD2. Germline assignment: CDR1 SEHNR and CDR2 FQNEAQ (reference sequence). The CDR3 consists of 14 residues. The J segment lost 0 bases and the V segment lost 7 bases, leaving 6 bases of the junction unmatched. This chain's CDR3 is CASNPGGSSYEQYF. The CDR3 coding sequence is TGTGCCAGCAACCCGGGGGGAAGCTCCTACGAGCAGTACTTC.

The V call is TRBV19, the J call TRBJ2-3, with TRBD2 matching over 8 bases. There are 15 residues in the CDR3. The V gene's germline CDR1 is LNHDA and CDR2 SQIVND (reference sequence). The trim removed 7 bases at V and 6 bases at J, leaving 12 bases unmatched. CDR3 DNA sequence: TGTGCCAGTACGGTCGGACTAGCTGAGTCCGATACGCAGTATTTT. Protein sequence: CASTVGLAESDTQYF.

The chain has TRBV6-5 and TRBJ1-1; 10 nucleotides line up with TRBD1. Per the germline V gene, CDR1 is MNHEY and CDR2 is SVGAGI. The CDR3 consists of 15 residues. The junction had 4 bases not matched to a gene; V was cut back by 6 bases and J by 0 bases. As DNA, the CDR3 is TGTGCCAGCAGGAGACAGGGGGCCTTGAACACTGAAGCTTTCTTT. Translation: CASRRQGALNTEAFF.

The V call is TRBV11-2, the J call TRBJ1-5, with 8 bases fitting TRBD1. The CDR3 consists of 14 residues. V shed 3 bases, J shed 6 bases, and the junction held 4 bases outside the gene matches. Germline CDR1 is SGHAT and CDR2 is FQNNGV. The CDR3 region is CASSFSTGAQPQHF. The CDR3 DNA reads as TGTGCCAGCAGCTTTTCGACAGGGGCTCAGCCCCAGCATTTT.

The CDR3 DNA reads TGTGCCAGCAGCCCGAGGACAGGGGGTGTCTACGAGCAGTACTTC. It specifies CASSPRTGGVYEQYF. This chain links TRBV9 with TRBJ2-7; TRBD1 aligns across 10 bases. The V gene end was trimmed by 4 bases and the J gene end by 3 bases; junction bases not matched to a gene: 7. The CDR3 totals 15 residues. The germline CDR1 and CDR2 sequences are SGDLS and YYNGEE.

This sequence joins TRBV11-2 and TRBJ1-2; 7 bases match TRBD1. The V and J ends lost 2 bases and 7 bases, in that order; junction bases with no gene match: 4. This CDR3 is built from 13 residues. CDR1 is SGHAT, CDR2 FQNNGV, per germline. The chain's CDR3 is CASSLYRGSGYTF. CDR3 DNA sequence: TGTGCCAGCAGCTTATACAGGGGCTCTGGCTACACCTTC. The full variable domain, with the rest looked up from reference TRBV11-2 and TRBJ1-2, is EAGVAQSPRYKIIEKRQSVAFWCNPISGHATLYWYQQILGQGPKLLIQFQNNGVVDDSQLPKDRFSAERLKGVDSTLKIQPAKLEDSAVYLCASSLYRGSGYTFGSGTRLTVV.

The chain links TRBV30 to TRBJ2-5; 7 nucleotides match TRBD1. The DNA end is more similar to TRBJ2-7, so the J call may be wrong. The CDR3 is made up of 12 amino acids. Per germline, CDR1 GTSNPN and CDR2 SVGIG (reference sequence). As DNA, the CDR3 is TGTGCATGGGCAGGGGGCTCCTACGAGCAGTACTTC. It codes for CAWAGGSYEQYF.